This T cell receptor (beta chain) derives from a study of blood T cell repertoires in COVID-19. This clone was found a few times. Self-reported history from a screening survey and questionnaire set each donor's cohort. Measured with immunoSEQ multiplex PCR; TCRdb has only the in-frame clones, and not every one. Of a few hundred thousand clones listed, approximately 83% are singletons. The V gene's germline CDR1 is PRHDT and CDR2 FYEKMQ (reference sequence). V trimming: 5 bases; J trimming: 5 bases; junction bases outside the gene matches: 6. CDR3 size: 13 residues. The chain couples TRBV13 to TRBJ2-7, with 7 bases matching TRBD1. Source material: PBMCs or T cells enriched from blood (not recorded which). This receptor was identified in a young man who had recovered from COVID-19. The CDR3: CASSLSTGDEQYF. The CDR3 DNA follows: TGTGCCAGCAGCCTCTCTACAGGGGACGAGCAGTACTTC. Filled out from reference TRBV13 and TRBJ2-7, the complete variable domain reads AAGVIQSPRHLIKEKRETATLKCYPIPRHDTVYWYQQGPGQDPQFLISFYEKMQSDKGSIPDRFSAQQFSDYHSELNMSSLELGDSALYFCASSLSTGDEQYFGPGTRLTVT.